This T cell receptor beta chain was identified in a study of cytomegalovirus exposure and HLA in healthy donors. V gave up 7 bases and J gave up 2 bases; unmatched junction bases: 4. Looked up from germline, CDR1 is MNHEY and CDR2 is SMNVEV (reference sequence). This CDR3 region has 14 residues. The data were produced by immunoSEQ multiplex PCR, yet TCRdb's version contains in-frame clones alone and is incomplete. The sample yields about 88,000 clones, less than 90% seen once. This clonotype originated in a woman aged 18-29 years in good health and CMV-seropositive. V gene TRBV27 combines with J gene TRBJ2-1, with 8 bases that match TRBD1. Sequencing input: PBMCs. The CDR3 coding sequence is TGTGCCAGCACCCTGACAGGGGCCTACAATGAGCAGTTCTTC. Translating it yields CASTLTGAYNEQFF.